This TCR beta chain was identified in a study of T-cell reconstitution after alpha-beta-depleted transplantation in children. Unique molecular identifiers tagged the TCRbeta library. TCRdb reprocessed the PCR reads via MiXCR and lists one record per CDR3 protein. Among approximately 420,000 distinct CDR3 sequences, roughly a tenth were seen once, and the ten largest hold roughly 5%. V shed 3 bases and J shed 5 bases, with 11 bases lying between them. The CDR3 runs 14 residues. This clonotype was counted a few times. The chain links TRBV12-3 or TRBV12-4 to TRBJ1-5; a possible D gene is TRBD1 (5 bases). This sequence originates from a human donor who donated a stem cell graft to a child with acute myeloid leukemia. The sequencing here drew on PBMCs from the stem cell graft donor, taken from the stem cell graft. CDR3 DNA sequence: TGTGCCAGCAGTTTTGGAGGGGTCGATCAGCCCCAGCATTTT. Protein sequence: CASSFGGVDQPQHF.